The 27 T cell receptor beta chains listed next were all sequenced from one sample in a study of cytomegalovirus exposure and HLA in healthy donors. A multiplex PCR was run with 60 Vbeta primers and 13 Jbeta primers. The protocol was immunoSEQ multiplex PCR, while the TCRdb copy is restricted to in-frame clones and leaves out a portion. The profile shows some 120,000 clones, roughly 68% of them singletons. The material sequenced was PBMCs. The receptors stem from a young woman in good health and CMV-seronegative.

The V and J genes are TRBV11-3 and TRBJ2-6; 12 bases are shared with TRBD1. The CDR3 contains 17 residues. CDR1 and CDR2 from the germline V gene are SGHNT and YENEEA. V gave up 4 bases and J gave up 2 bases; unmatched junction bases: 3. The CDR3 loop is CASSSGTGGAGANVLTF. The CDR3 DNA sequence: TGTGCCAGCAGCTCAGGGACAGGGGGCGCTGGGGCCAACGTCCTGACTTTC. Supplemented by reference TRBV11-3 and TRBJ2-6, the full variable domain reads EAGVVQSPRYKIIEKKQPVAFWCNPISGHNTLYWYLQNLGQGPELLIRYENEEAVDDSQLPKDRFSAERLKGVDSTLKIQPAELGDSAVYLCASSSGTGGAGANVLTFGAGSRLTVL.

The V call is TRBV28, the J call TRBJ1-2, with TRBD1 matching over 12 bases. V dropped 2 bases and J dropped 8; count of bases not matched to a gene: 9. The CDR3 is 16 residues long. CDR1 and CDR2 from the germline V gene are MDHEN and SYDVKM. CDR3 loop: CASSLGTGGARYGYTF. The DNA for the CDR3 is TGTGCCAGCAGTTTAGGGACAGGGGGCGCGAGATACGGCTACACCTTC.

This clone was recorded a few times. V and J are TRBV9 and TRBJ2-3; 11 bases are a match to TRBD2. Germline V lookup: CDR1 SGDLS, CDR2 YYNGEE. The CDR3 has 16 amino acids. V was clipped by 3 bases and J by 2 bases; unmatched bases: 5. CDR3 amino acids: CASSAGTSGNTDTQYF. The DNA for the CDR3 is TGTGCCAGCAGCGCTGGGACTAGCGGTAACACAGATACGCAGTATTTT.

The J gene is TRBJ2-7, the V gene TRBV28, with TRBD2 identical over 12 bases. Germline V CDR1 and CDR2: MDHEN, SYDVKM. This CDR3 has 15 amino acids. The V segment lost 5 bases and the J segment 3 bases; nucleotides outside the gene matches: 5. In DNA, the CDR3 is TGTGCCAGCAGTGGTACTAGCGGGAGGTTCTACGAGCAGTACTTC. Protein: CASSGTSGRFYEQYF. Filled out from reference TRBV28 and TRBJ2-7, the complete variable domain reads DVKVTQSSRYLVKRTGEKVFLECVQDMDHENMFWYRQDPGLGLRLIYFSYDVKMKEKGDIPEGYSVSREKKERFSLILESASTNQTSMYLCASSGTSGRFYEQYFGPGTRLTVT.

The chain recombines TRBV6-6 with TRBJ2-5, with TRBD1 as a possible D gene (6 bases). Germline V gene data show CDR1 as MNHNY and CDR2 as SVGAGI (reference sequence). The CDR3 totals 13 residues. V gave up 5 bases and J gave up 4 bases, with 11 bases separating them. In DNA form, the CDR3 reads TGTGCCAGCAGTCCAACAGGGCTAGAGACCCAGTACTTC. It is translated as CASSPTGLETQYF.

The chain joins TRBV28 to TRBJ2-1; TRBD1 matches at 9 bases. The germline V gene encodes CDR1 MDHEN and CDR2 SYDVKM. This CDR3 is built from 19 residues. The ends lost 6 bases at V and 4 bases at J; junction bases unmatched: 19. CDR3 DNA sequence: TGTGCCAGCAGCCAACAAAAGCTGACCGGGACAGGGTCTTACAATGAGCAGTTCTTC. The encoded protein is CASSQQKLTGTGSYNEQFF.

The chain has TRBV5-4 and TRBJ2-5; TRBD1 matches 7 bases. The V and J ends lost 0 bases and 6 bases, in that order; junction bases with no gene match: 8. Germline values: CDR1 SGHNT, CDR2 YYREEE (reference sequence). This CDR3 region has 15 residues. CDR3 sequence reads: CASSLDTGALQTQYF. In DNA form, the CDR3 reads TGTGCCAGCAGCTTGGATACAGGGGCGTTGCAGACCCAGTACTTC.

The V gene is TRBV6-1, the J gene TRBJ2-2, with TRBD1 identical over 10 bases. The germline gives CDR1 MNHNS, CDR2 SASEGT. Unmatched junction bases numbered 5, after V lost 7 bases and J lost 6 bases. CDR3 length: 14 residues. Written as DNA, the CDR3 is TGTGCCAGCATCGGACAGGGGGACTCCGGGGAGCTGTTTTTT. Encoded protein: CASIGQGDSGELFF.

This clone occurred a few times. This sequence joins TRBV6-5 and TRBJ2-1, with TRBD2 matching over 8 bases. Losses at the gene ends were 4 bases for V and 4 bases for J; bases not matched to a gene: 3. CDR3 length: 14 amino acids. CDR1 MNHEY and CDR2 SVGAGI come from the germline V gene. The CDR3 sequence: CASSSTSAYNEQFF. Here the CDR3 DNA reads TGTGCCAGCAGTTCGACTAGCGCATACAATGAGCAGTTCTTC.

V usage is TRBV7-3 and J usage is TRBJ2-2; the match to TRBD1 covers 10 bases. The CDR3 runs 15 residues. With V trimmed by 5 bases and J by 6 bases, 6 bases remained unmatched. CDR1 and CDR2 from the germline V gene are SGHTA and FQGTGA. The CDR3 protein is CASSKDRGFAGELFF. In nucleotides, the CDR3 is TGTGCCAGCAGCAAGGACAGGGGGTTCGCCGGGGAGCTGTTTTTT.

The CDR3 DNA is TGCGCCAGCAGCTTGGACGGGAATGAGCAGTTCTTC. Residues: CASSLDGNEQFF. This rearrangement joins TRBV5-1 to TRBJ2-1; D is undetermined. There are 12 residues in the CDR3. Germline lookup yields CDR1 SGHRS and CDR2 YFSETQ. V dropped 0 bases and J dropped 7 bases, with 5 bases sitting between them.

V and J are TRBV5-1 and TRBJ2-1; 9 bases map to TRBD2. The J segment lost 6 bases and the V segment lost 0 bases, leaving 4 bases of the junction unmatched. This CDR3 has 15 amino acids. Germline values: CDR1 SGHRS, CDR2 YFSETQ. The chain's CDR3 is CASSLEGLAINEQFF. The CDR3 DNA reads TGCGCCAGCAGCTTGGAAGGACTAGCGATCAATGAGCAGTTCTTC.

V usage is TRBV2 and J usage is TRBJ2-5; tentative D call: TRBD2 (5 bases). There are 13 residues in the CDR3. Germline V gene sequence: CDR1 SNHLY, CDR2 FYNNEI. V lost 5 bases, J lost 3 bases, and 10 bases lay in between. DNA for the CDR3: TGTGCCAGCAGTAAGGTGGGAGAAGAGACCCAGTACTTC. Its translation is CASSKVGEETQYF.

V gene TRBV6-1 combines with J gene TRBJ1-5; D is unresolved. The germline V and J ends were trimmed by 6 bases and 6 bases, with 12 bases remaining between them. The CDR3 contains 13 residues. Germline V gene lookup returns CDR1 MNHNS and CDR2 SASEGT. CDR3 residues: CASREVVLQPQHF. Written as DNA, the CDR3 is TGTGCCAGCAGGGAGGTAGTACTTCAGCCCCAGCATTTT.

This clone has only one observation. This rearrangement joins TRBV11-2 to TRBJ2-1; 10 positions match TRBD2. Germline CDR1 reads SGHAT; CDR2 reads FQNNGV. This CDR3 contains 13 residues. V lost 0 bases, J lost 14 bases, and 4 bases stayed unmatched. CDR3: CASSLDGLAGEFF. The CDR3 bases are TGTGCCAGCAGCTTAGATGGCCTAGCGGGAGAGTTCTTC.

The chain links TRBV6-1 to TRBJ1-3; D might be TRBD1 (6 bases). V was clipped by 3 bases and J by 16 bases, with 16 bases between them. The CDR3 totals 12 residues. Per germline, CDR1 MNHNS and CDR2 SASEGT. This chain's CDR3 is CASSDPTGPVYF. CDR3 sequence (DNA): TGTGCCAGCAGTGACCCGACAGGCCCTGTTTATTTT.

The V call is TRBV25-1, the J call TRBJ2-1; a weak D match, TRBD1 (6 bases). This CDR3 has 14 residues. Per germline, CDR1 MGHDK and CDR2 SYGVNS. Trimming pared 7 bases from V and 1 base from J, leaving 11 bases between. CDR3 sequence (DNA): TGTGCCAGCAACAGCAGGGGATCCTACAATGAGCAGTTCTTC. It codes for CASNSRGSYNEQFF.

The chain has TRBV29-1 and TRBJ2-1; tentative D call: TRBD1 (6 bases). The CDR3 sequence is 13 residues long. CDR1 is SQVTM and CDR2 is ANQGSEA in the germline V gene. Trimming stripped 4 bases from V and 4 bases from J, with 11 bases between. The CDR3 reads CSVGRGGYNEQFF. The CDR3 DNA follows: TGCAGCGTTGGCAGGGGTGGGTACAATGAGCAGTTCTTC.

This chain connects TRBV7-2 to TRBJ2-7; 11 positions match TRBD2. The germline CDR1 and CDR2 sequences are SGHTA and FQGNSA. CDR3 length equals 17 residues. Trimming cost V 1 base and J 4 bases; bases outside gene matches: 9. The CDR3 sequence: CASSLVAGGHRGYEQYF. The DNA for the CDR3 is TGTGCCAGCAGCTTAGTAGCGGGAGGGCATCGAGGATACGAGCAGTACTTC.

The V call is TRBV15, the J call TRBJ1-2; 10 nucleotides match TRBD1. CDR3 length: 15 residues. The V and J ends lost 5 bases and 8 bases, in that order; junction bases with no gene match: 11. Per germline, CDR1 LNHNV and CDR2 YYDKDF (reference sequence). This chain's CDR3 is CATSEATGGSWGYTF. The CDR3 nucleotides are TGTGCCACCAGCGAGGCGACAGGGGGCTCTTGGGGCTACACCTTC.

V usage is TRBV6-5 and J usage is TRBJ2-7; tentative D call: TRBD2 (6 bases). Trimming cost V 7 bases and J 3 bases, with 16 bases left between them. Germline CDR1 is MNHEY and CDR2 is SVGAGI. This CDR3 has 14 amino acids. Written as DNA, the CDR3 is TGTGCCAGCAAGCCTCGGGACTCCTACTACGAGCAGTACTTC. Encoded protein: CASKPRDSYYEQYF.

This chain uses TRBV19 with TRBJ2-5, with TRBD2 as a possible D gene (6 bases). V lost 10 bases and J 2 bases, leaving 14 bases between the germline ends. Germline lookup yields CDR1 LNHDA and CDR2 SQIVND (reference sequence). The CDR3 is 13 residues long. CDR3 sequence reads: CATAGSEQETQYF. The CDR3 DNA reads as TGTGCCACCGCCGGGAGCGAACAAGAGACCCAGTACTTC.

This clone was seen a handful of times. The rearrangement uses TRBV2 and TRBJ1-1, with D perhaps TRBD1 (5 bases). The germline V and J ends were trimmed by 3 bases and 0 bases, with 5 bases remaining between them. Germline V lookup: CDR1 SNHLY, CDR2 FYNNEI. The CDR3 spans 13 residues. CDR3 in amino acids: CASSDRVNTEAFF. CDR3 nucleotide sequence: TGTGCCAGCAGTGACAGGGTGAACACTGAAGCTTTCTTT.

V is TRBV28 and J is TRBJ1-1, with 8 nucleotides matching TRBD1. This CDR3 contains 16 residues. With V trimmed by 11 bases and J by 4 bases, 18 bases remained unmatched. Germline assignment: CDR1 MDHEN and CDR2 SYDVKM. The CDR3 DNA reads TGTGCCGGTATCAAAAGGGACAGGTTCTTTTTCACTGAAGCTTTCTTT. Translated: CAGIKRDRFFFTEAFF. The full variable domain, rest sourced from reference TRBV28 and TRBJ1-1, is DVKVTQSSRYLVKRTGEKVFLECVQDMDHENMFWYRQDPGLGLRLIYFSYDVKMKEKGDIPEGYSVSREKKERFSLILESASTNQTSMYLCAGIKRDRFFFTEAFFGQGTRLTVV.

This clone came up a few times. The CDR3 region is CASSLEAQGVQPQHF. The CDR3 DNA sequence: TGTGCCAGCAGTCTCGAGGCACAGGGGGTCCAGCCCCAGCATTTT. The rearrangement uses TRBV2 and TRBJ1-5, with 8 bases matching TRBD1. The trim removed 5 bases at V and 7 bases at J, leaving 10 bases unmatched. Germline lookup yields CDR1 SNHLY and CDR2 FYNNEI. CDR3 length: 15 residues.

The CDR3 DNA reads as TGTGCCAGCAGTGAGGGCCCTCTCACGGGCACAGATACGCAGTATTTT. Its protein product is CASSEGPLTGTDTQYF. This chain joins TRBV2 and TRBJ2-3, with D hard to call. Trimming removed 3 bases at V and 1 base at J, with 14 bases between. In germline, CDR1 is SNHLY, CDR2 FYNNEI. This CDR3 has 16 amino acids.

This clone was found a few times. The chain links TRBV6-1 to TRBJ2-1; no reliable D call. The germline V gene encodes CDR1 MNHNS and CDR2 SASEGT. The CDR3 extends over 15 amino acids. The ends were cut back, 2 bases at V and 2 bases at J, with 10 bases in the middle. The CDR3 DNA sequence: TGTGCCAGCAGTGAATTTGCGTCTGCCTACAATGAGCAGTTCTTC. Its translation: CASSEFASAYNEQFF.